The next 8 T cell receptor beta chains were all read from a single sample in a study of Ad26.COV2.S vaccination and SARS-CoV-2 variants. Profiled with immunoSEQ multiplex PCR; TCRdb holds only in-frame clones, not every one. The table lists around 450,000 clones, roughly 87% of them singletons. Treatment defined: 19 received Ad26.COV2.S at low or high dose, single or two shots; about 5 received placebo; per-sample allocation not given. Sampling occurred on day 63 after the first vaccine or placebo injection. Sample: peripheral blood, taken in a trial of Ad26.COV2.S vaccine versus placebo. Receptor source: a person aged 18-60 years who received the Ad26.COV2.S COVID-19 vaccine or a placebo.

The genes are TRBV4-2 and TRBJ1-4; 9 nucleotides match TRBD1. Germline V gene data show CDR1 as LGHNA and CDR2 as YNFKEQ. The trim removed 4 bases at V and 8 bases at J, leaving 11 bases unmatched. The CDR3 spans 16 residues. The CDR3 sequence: CASSPSPGQGGEKLFF. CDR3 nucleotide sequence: TGTGCCAGCAGCCCAAGCCCGGGACAGGGAGGAGAAAAACTGTTTTTT.

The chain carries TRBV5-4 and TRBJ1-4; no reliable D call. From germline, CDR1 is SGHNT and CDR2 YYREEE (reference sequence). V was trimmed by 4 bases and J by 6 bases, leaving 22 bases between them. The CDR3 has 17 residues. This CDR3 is CASSADPTQSLYEKLFF. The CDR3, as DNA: TGTGCCAGCAGCGCCGACCCGACGCAGAGCCTTTATGAAAAACTGTTTTTT.

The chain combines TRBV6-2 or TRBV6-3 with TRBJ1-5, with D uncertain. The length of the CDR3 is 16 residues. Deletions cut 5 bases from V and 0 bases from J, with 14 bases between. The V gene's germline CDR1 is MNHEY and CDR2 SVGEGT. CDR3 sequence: CASSHLGWDSNQPQHF. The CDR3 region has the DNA TGTGCCAGCAGTCACCTCGGTTGGGATAGCAATCAGCCCCAGCATTTT.

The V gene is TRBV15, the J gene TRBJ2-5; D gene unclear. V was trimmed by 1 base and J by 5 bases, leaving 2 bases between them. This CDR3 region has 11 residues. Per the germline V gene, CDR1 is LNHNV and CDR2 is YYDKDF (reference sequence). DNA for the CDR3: TGTGCCACCAGCAGAGCCGAGACCCAGTACTTC. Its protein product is CATSRAETQYF.

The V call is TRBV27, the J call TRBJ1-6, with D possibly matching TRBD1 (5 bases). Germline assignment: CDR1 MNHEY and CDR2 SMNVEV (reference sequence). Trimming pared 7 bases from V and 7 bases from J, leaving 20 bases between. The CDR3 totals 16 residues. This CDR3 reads CASTPRPGPRNSPLHF. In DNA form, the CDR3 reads TGTGCCAGCACCCCTAGACCGGGACCGCGGAATTCACCCCTCCACTTT.

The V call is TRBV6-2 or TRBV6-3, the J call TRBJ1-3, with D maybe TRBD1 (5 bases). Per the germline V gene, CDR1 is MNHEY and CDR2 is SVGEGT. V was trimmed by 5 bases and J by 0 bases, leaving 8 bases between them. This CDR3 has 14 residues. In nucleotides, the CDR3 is TGTGCCAGCAGTCGGGGGGACTCTGGAAACACCATATATTTT. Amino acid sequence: CASSRGDSGNTIYF.

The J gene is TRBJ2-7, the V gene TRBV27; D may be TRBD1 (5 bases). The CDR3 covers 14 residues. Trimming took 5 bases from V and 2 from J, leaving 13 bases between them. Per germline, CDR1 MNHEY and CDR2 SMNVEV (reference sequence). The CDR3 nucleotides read TGTGCCAGCAGTGCATTCAGGGCACCCTACGAGCAGTACTTC. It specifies CASSAFRAPYEQYF.

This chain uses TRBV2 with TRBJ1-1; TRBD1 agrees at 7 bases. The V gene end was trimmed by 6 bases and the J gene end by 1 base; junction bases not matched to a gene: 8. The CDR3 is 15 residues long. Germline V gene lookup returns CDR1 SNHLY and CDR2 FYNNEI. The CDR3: CASRPSGTANTEAFF. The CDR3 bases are TGTGCCAGCAGGCCTTCCGGGACAGCGAACACTGAAGCTTTCTTT.